This T cell receptor (beta chain) was obtained from a study of blood T cells in healthy people across ages. Study findings and constraints: Expanded clonotype shifts may have been confounded, as the donors had an unknown CMV status.

The V and J ends lost 5 bases and 0 bases respectively, with 11 bases between them. Germline V gives CDR1 SNHLY, CDR2 FYNNEI. The CDR3 totals 16 residues. With a J-beta primer mix and a sample-barcoded 5' primer, a second PCR ran about 7 to 11 cycles. A 12-random-nucleotide template-switch adaptor tagged each cDNA molecule. TCRdb re-analysed the 5' RACE reads in MiXCR, keeping a single row per CDR3 protein. This table has around 1,500,000 distinct CDR3 sequences, 42% appearing once. Regarding this clonotype: What it binds is unknown.

The chain joins TRBV2 to TRBJ2-6, with no clear D. The sequence was collected from a woman under 30 in good health. The sequenced sample was blood. The CDR3 coding sequence is TGTGCCAGCAGTTACTATACGGGCTCTGGGGCCAACGTCCTGACTTTC. This codes for CASSYYTGSGANVLTF.